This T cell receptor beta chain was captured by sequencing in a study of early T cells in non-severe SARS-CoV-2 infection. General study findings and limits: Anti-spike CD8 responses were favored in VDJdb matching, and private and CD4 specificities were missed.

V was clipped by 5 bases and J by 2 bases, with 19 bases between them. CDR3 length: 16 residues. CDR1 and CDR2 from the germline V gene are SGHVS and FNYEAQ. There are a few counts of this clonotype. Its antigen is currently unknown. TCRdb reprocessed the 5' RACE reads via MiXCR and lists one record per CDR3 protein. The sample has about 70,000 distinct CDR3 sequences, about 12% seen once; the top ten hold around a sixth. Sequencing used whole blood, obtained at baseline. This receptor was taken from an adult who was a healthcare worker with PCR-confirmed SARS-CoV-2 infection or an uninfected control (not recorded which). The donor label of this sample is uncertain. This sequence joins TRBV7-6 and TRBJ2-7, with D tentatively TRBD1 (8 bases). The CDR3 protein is CASSAPQGGPPYEQYF. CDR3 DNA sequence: TGTGCCAGCAGCGCTCCACAGGGGGGGCCCCCCTACGAGCAGTACTTC.